This is a list of T cell receptor beta chains from one sample in a study of blood T cell repertoires in COVID-19. Assay used: immunoSEQ multiplex PCR; TCRdb lists only in-frame clones, some missing. The repertoire holds around 100,000 clones, with approximately 87% as singletons. The specimen was peripheral blood. Every receptor here comes from a human donor in a cohort sampled during active COVID-19. Each CDR3 is given with its conserved first and last residue. A D gene is named only where the DNA matches it firmly. The size of a clone is reported for some rows only, either as once, few or many, or as a class for expanded clones.

clone_size: .; j_call: TRBJ1-2; d_call: .; v_call: TRBV7-2; cdr3_nt: TGTGCCAGCAGCTTAGGGCAAGCGTTTGACAGCTATGGCTACACCTTC; cdr3_aa: CASSLGQAFDSYGYTF
clone_size: .; j_call: TRBJ2-4; d_call: .; v_call: TRBV13; cdr3_nt: TGTGCCAGCAGCCGCCAGCAGGGGGGAAAAAACATTCAGTACTTC; cdr3_aa: CASSRQQGGKNIQYF
clone_size: .; j_call: TRBJ2-7; d_call: .; v_call: TRBV18; cdr3_nt: TGTGCCAGCTCACCAGTCAGCTCCTACGAGCAGTACTTC; cdr3_aa: CASSPVSSYEQYF
clone_size: .; j_call: TRBJ1-2; d_call: .; v_call: TRBV29-1; cdr3_nt: TGCAGCCTCTTAGGTGGAGGGTTTAGTGTTAGCGGCTACACCTTC; cdr3_aa: CSLLGGGFSVSGYTF
clone_size: .; j_call: TRBJ2-2; d_call: .; v_call: TRBV9; cdr3_nt: TGTGCCAGCAGCGTCGGGAATACGGGCACCGGGGAGCTGTTTTTT; cdr3_aa: CASSVGNTGTGELFF
clone_size: .; j_call: TRBJ2-5; d_call: .; v_call: TRBV3-1/TRBV3-2; cdr3_nt: TGTGCCAGCAGCCAGAGGTTGGTAGGCGGGGAGACCCAGTACTTC; cdr3_aa: CASSQRLVGGETQYF
clone_size: .; j_call: TRBJ2-7; d_call: .; v_call: TRBV6-6; cdr3_nt: TGTGCCAGCAGTTACGGACAGCCGAGCCGAAACTACGAGCAGTACTTC; cdr3_aa: CASSYGQPSRNYEQYF
clone_size: .; j_call: TRBJ1-1; d_call: .; v_call: TRBV29-1; cdr3_nt: TGCAGCGTTGACCCGGGAGCCACTGAAGCTTTCTTT; cdr3_aa: CSVDPGATEAFF
clone_size: few; j_call: TRBJ1-6; d_call: .; v_call: TRBV2; cdr3_nt: TGTGCCAGCAGTGCCAACACAGGGAATAATTCACCCCTCCACTTT; cdr3_aa: CASSANTGNNSPLHF
clone_size: .; j_call: TRBJ2-1; d_call: .; v_call: TRBV14; cdr3_nt: TGTGCCAGCAGCCATTCTACCGAGATTACGCACTACAATGAGCAGTTCTTC; cdr3_aa: CASSHSTEITHYNEQFF
clone_size: .; j_call: TRBJ2-1; d_call: TRBD2; v_call: TRBV5-1; cdr3_nt: TGCGCCAGCAGCAGGAATAGCGGGGGGGCCTACAATGAGCAGTTCTTC; cdr3_aa: CASSRNSGGAYNEQFF
clone_size: .; j_call: TRBJ1-5; d_call: .; v_call: TRBV28; cdr3_nt: TGTGCCAGCAGTTCTCTGACCGGGTCCGGCAATCAGCCCCAGCATTTT; cdr3_aa: CASSSLTGSGNQPQHF
clone_size: .; j_call: TRBJ2-5; d_call: TRBD2; v_call: TRBV7-6; cdr3_nt: TGTGCCAGCAGCTTAGTGGGGACTAAGAATTCCGGGACCCAGTACTTC; cdr3_aa: CASSLVGTKNSGTQYF
clone_size: .; j_call: TRBJ1-1; d_call: .; v_call: TRBV20-1; cdr3_nt: TGCAGTGCTAGTTCAGGGGAGGGGTTGGCTGAAGCTTTCTTT; cdr3_aa: CSASSGEGLAEAFF
clone_size: .; j_call: TRBJ1-5; d_call: .; v_call: TRBV7-8; cdr3_nt: TGTGCCAGCAGCTTGGCGGACACCAATCAGCCCCAGCATTTT; cdr3_aa: CASSLADTNQPQHF
clone_size: .; j_call: TRBJ2-3; d_call: TRBD2; v_call: TRBV19; cdr3_nt: TGTGCCAGTAGTCAGCGGGAGCGCACAGATACGCAGTATTTT; cdr3_aa: CASSQRERTDTQYF
clone_size: .; j_call: TRBJ1-1; d_call: .; v_call: TRBV30; cdr3_nt: TGTGCCTGGAGTACCTCCAGGGGAGGGGGTTATGAAGCTTTCTTT; cdr3_aa: CAWSTSRGGGYEAFF
clone_size: .; j_call: TRBJ2-1; d_call: TRBD1; v_call: TRBV4-3; cdr3_nt: TGCGCCAGCAGCCACCGGACAGGGGGGTGGGATGAGCAGTTCTTC; cdr3_aa: CASSHRTGGWDEQFF
clone_size: .; j_call: TRBJ1-1; d_call: TRBD1; v_call: TRBV7-9; cdr3_nt: TGTGCCAGCAGCTTAGCCGGGACAGGGAGTAACACTGAAGCTTTCTTT; cdr3_aa: CASSLAGTGSNTEAFF
clone_size: few; j_call: TRBJ2-7; d_call: .; v_call: TRBV30; cdr3_nt: TGTGCCTGGAGTGTGCAGGTCTACGAGCAGTACTTC; cdr3_aa: CAWSVQVYEQYF
clone_size: .; j_call: TRBJ1-2; d_call: .; v_call: TRBV14; cdr3_nt: TGTGCCAGCAGCCAAGATCCAGGGGTCAGTGGCTACACCTTC; cdr3_aa: CASSQDPGVSGYTF
clone_size: .; j_call: TRBJ2-5; d_call: .; v_call: TRBV19; cdr3_nt: TGTGCCAGTAAACCCTCCTGGGCGCAAGAGACCCAGTACTTC; cdr3_aa: CASKPSWAQETQYF
clone_size: once; j_call: TRBJ2-5; d_call: .; v_call: TRBV25-1; cdr3_nt: TGTGCCAGCAGTGAATTTACGAGGGGGGGGACGGAGACCCAGTACTTC; cdr3_aa: CASSEFTRGGTETQYF
clone_size: .; j_call: TRBJ2-4; d_call: TRBD1; v_call: TRBV6-5; cdr3_nt: TGTGCCAGCAGCCGACAGGGGACAGGGGCCAACATTCAGTACTTC; cdr3_aa: CASSRQGTGANIQYF
clone_size: few; j_call: TRBJ2-2; d_call: TRBD1; v_call: TRBV7-2; cdr3_nt: TGTGCCAGCAGCTTAAGACAGGGCTGGTACACCGGGGAGCTGTTTTTT; cdr3_aa: CASSLRQGWYTGELFF
clone_size: .; j_call: TRBJ1-2; d_call: .; v_call: TRBV24-1; cdr3_nt: TGTGCCACCAGTGATTCAGGGTTTGGCTACACCTTC; cdr3_aa: CATSDSGFGYTF
clone_size: .; j_call: TRBJ1-2; d_call: TRBD1; v_call: TRBV5-1; cdr3_nt: TGCGCCAGCAGCCGAGAGGGACAGGGGGCGGATGGCTACACCTTC; cdr3_aa: CASSREGQGADGYTF
clone_size: .; j_call: TRBJ2-1; d_call: TRBD2; v_call: TRBV7-9; cdr3_nt: TGTGCCAGCAGCTTGGTGGTAGCGGGAGGTCCTCCCGGGGATGAGCAGTTCTTC; cdr3_aa: CASSLVVAGGPPGDEQFF
clone_size: .; j_call: TRBJ2-7; d_call: .; v_call: TRBV24-1; cdr3_nt: TGTGCCACCAGAGCAAGAACCGACGAGCAGTACTTC; cdr3_aa: CATRARTDEQYF
clone_size: .; j_call: TRBJ2-2; d_call: .; v_call: TRBV30; cdr3_nt: TGTGCCTGGGGGACCCACGGGGCCGGGGAGCTGTTTTTT; cdr3_aa: CAWGTHGAGELFF
clone_size: .; j_call: TRBJ2-2; d_call: .; v_call: TRBV9; cdr3_nt: TGTGCCAGCAGCGTAGAGATATTCGGGAGATTGGGCACCGGGGAGCTGTTTTTT; cdr3_aa: CASSVEIFGRLGTGELFF
clone_size: .; j_call: TRBJ2-5; d_call: TRBD2; v_call: TRBV9; cdr3_nt: TGTGCCAGCAGCGGACTAGCGGGGGGCCAAGAGACCCAGTACTTC; cdr3_aa: CASSGLAGGQETQYF
clone_size: .; j_call: TRBJ2-1; d_call: .; v_call: TRBV9; cdr3_nt: TGTGCCAGCAGCTTCGGACTGGATAGAGGTGAGCAGTTCTTC; cdr3_aa: CASSFGLDRGEQFF
clone_size: .; j_call: TRBJ1-2; d_call: .; v_call: TRBV21-1; cdr3_nt: TGTGCCAGCAGCAACGGGGGGCACGGCTACACCTTC; cdr3_aa: CASSNGGHGYTF
clone_size: .; j_call: TRBJ2-3; d_call: TRBD1; v_call: TRBV11-2; cdr3_nt: TGTGCCAGCAGCTTAGTCAGGGGGATGGGTACGCAGTATTTT; cdr3_aa: CASSLVRGMGTQYF
clone_size: .; j_call: TRBJ2-7; d_call: .; v_call: TRBV7-9; cdr3_nt: TGTGCCAGCAGTGAGACAATCACTTACGAGCAGTACTTC; cdr3_aa: CASSETITYEQYF
clone_size: few; j_call: TRBJ1-5; d_call: TRBD1; v_call: TRBV5-5; cdr3_nt: TGTGCCAGCAGCGGGGACAGGGGGAATCAGCCCCAGCATTTT; cdr3_aa: CASSGDRGNQPQHF
clone_size: .; j_call: TRBJ2-7; d_call: .; v_call: TRBV5-1; cdr3_nt: TGCGCCAGCAGCTTGGTCGGAGGCTCCTACGAGCAGTACTTC; cdr3_aa: CASSLVGGSYEQYF
clone_size: .; j_call: TRBJ2-2; d_call: .; v_call: TRBV3-1/TRBV3-2; cdr3_nt: TGTGCCAGCAGTTACGGATCCAGGGGAGTCGGCGGGGAGCTGTTTTTT; cdr3_aa: CASSYGSRGVGGELFF
clone_size: .; j_call: TRBJ2-2; d_call: TRBD2; v_call: TRBV2; cdr3_nt: TGTGCCAGCAGTGAACGGGGTAGCGGGAGCTCCGGGGAGCTGTTTTTT; cdr3_aa: CASSERGSGSSGELFF
clone_size: .; j_call: TRBJ1-1; d_call: .; v_call: TRBV30; cdr3_nt: TGTGCCTGGAGTACCCTCGACAGAGTGAACACTGAAGCTTTCTTT; cdr3_aa: CAWSTLDRVNTEAFF
clone_size: .; j_call: TRBJ1-2; d_call: .; v_call: TRBV19; cdr3_nt: TGTGCCAGTAGAGAGGTGGGACAAAACTATGGCTACACCTTC; cdr3_aa: CASREVGQNYGYTF
clone_size: .; j_call: TRBJ1-5; d_call: TRBD1; v_call: TRBV18; cdr3_nt: TGTGCCAGCTCACCGACGACAGGGTCGAATCAGCCCCAGCATTTT; cdr3_aa: CASSPTTGSNQPQHF
clone_size: .; j_call: TRBJ1-3; d_call: TRBD1; v_call: TRBV5-5; cdr3_nt: TGTGCCAGCAGCTTGTATGGGACAGACTCTGGAAACACCATATATTTT; cdr3_aa: CASSLYGTDSGNTIYF
clone_size: .; j_call: TRBJ2-5; d_call: TRBD1; v_call: TRBV7-2; cdr3_nt: TGTGCCAGCAGCTTTAGACAGGGTCTGAAGACCCAGTACTTC; cdr3_aa: CASSFRQGLKTQYF
clone_size: .; j_call: TRBJ2-6; d_call: .; v_call: TRBV6-6; cdr3_nt: TGTGCCAGCAGTCCCCGGGGAGGTCACCAACTCTCTGGGGCCAACGTCCTGACTTTC; cdr3_aa: CASSPRGGHQLSGANVLTF
clone_size: .; j_call: TRBJ1-1; d_call: .; v_call: TRBV7-8; cdr3_nt: TGTGCCAGCAGCTACTCATACGCGAACACTGAAGCTTTCTTT; cdr3_aa: CASSYSYANTEAFF
clone_size: .; j_call: TRBJ1-2; d_call: TRBD1; v_call: TRBV4-1; cdr3_nt: TGCGCCAGCAGCCAAGGGGAGGACAGGGGGTTTGGCTACACCTTC; cdr3_aa: CASSQGEDRGFGYTF
clone_size: few; j_call: TRBJ1-2; d_call: .; v_call: TRBV4-1; cdr3_nt: TGCGCCAGCAGCCAAGAAGGGGTGGTTTTGGGAAACTATGGCTACACCTTC; cdr3_aa: CASSQEGVVLGNYGYTF
clone_size: once; j_call: TRBJ2-5; d_call: .; v_call: TRBV12-5; cdr3_nt: TGTGCTAGTGGTTCCAGCCCCCCAGGGGTGAAAGAGACCCAGTACTTC; cdr3_aa: CASGSSPPGVKETQYF
clone_size: .; j_call: TRBJ2-7; d_call: TRBD2; v_call: TRBV5-1; cdr3_nt: TGCGCCAGCAGCTTGGTTCAGGCTAGCGGTTCTCCCTACGAGCAGTACTTC; cdr3_aa: CASSLVQASGSPYEQYF
clone_size: few; j_call: TRBJ1-1; d_call: TRBD1; v_call: TRBV20-1; cdr3_nt: TGCAGTGCTAGTCGTCAGGGGGCAGGTACTGAAGCTTTCTTT; cdr3_aa: CSASRQGAGTEAFF
clone_size: once; j_call: TRBJ1-2; d_call: TRBD1; v_call: TRBV7-9; cdr3_nt: TGTGCCAGCAGCGAGGGACAGGGAGGGGTTCGGGGCTACACCTTC; cdr3_aa: CASSEGQGGVRGYTF
clone_size: .; j_call: TRBJ1-4; d_call: .; v_call: TRBV7-2; cdr3_nt: TGTGCCAGCAGCTTAGCGCACCAGGGCTGGGGTGGACTGTTTTTT; cdr3_aa: CASSLAHQGWGGLFF
clone_size: .; j_call: TRBJ1-1; d_call: .; v_call: TRBV9; cdr3_nt: TGTGCCAGCAGCCCCCCAAGGGGGGGGGCTTACGCTTTCTTT; cdr3_aa: CASSPPRGGAYAFF